The entry that follows covers one T cell receptor (beta chain) sequence. The data originate from a study of blood T cell repertoires in COVID-19. Study summary: Samples taken during acute and convalescent COVID-19 were collected in the United States, Italy and Spain.

Clones were read by immunoSEQ multiplex PCR, and TCRdb kept only the in-frame ones, dropping some. The profile shows about 150,000 clones, under 85% of them singletons. With 7 bases removed from V and 5 bases from J, the gap between germline ends came to 14 bases. CDR3 length: 14 residues. Germline assignment: CDR1 MDHEN and CDR2 SYDVKM. The sample consisted of peripheral blood. This clonotype was sampled from a man in his 70s who had recovered from COVID-19. The chain combines TRBV28 with TRBJ2-2; D is uncertain. As DNA, the CDR3 is TGTGCCAGCATCAACTACACGACGACCGGGGAGCTGTTTTTT. It yields the protein CASINYTTTGELFF. The full variable domain, its missing parts supplied by reference TRBV28 and TRBJ2-2, is DVKVTQSSRYLVKRTGEKVFLECVQDMDHENMFWYRQDPGLGLRLIYFSYDVKMKEKGDIPEGYSVSREKKERFSLILESASTNQTSMYLCASINYTTTGELFFGEGSRLTVL.